The T cell receptor (beta chain) under discussion was sequenced for a study of cytomegalovirus exposure and HLA in healthy donors. Repertoires were generated with immunoSEQ multiplex PCR, while TCRdb's copy carries only in-frame clones and drops some. Among about 72,000 clones, 94% were seen once, and the ten largest hold around 1.9%. Study-wide results and caveats: Among TCR beta chains, those listed as cytomegalovirus-associated numbered over 150.

The CDR3 loop spans 13 amino acids. Germline CDR1 reads LGHNA; CDR2 reads YSLEER. Deletions cut 0 bases from V and 8 bases from J, with 7 bases between. This clone was counted a single time. The antigen is undetermined. The rearrangement joins TRBV4-3 to TRBJ1-4; D gene ambiguous. The origin of this receptor is a woman aged 18-35 years in good health and CMV-seropositive. What was sequenced was PBMCs. CDR3 loop: CASSQDRYEKLFF. The CDR3 DNA follows: TGCGCCAGCAGCCAAGACAGGTACGAAAAACTGTTTTTT.